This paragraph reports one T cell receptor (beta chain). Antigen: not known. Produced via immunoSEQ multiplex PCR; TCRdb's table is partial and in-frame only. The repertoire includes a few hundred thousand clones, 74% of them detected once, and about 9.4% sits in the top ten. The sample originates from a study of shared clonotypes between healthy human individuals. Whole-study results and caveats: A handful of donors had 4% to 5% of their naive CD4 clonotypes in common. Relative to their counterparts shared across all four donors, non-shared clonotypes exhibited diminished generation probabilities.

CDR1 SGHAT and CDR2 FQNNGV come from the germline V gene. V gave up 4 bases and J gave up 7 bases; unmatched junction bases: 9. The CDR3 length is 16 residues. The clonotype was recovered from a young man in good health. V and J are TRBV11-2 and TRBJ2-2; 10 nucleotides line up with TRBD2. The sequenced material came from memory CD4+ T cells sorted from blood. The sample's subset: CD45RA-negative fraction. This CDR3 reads CASSYRSSGSVGELFF. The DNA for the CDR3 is TGTGCCAGCAGCTACCGATCTAGCGGGAGTGTCGGGGAGCTGTTTTTT.